The 3 T cell receptor beta chains listed next were all sequenced from one sample in a study of T cell repertoires in cytomegalovirus infection. TCRdb used MiXCR to reprocess the reads, holding one entry per CDR3 protein. The sample lists a few hundred thousand distinct CDR3 sequences, approximately 15% occurring once. The sample consisted of CD8+ T cells from PBMCs. All receptors come from a human donor in good health (CMV status not recorded). Some clones in this sample may be carry-over from other donors' samples.

This clonotype was observed many times. The gene calls are TRBV6-5 and TRBJ1-1; TRBD1 is a possible D gene (6 bases). This CDR3 contains 15 residues. V lost 0 bases to trimming and J lost 8 bases, with 16 bases between them. The germline V gene has CDR1 MNHEY and CDR2 SVGAGI. Here the CDR3 DNA reads TGTGCCAGCAGTTACTCTCTGGGGGCCATGTGGGAAGCTTTCTTT. This encodes CASSYSLGAMWEAFF.

The chain joins TRBV7-9 to TRBJ2-7; TRBD2 might be the D (6 bases). Looked up from germline, CDR1 is SEHNR and CDR2 is FQNEAQ (reference sequence). V shed 4 bases and J shed 7 bases, with 14 bases lying between them. The length of the CDR3 is 13 residues. The DNA for the CDR3 is TGTGCCAGCAGCTACGGGACTGCGGGGGAGCAGTACTTC. Amino acids: CASSYGTAGEQYF.

This sequence joins TRBV5-6 and TRBJ1-1; D is ambiguous. The CDR3 extends over 14 amino acids. Germline loops: CDR1 SGHDT, CDR2 YYEEEE. Trimming stripped 7 bases from V and 5 bases from J, with 18 bases between. The CDR3, as DNA: TGTGCCAGCGAGAATGGATTCGGGAGTACTGAAGCTTTCTTT. Protein product: CASENGFGSTEAFF. Full variable domain (missing parts from reference TRBV5-6 and TRBJ1-1): DAGVTQSPTHLIKTRGQQVTLRCSPKSGHDTVSWYQQALGQGPQFIFQYYEEEERQRGNFPDRFSGHQFPNYSSELNVNALLLGDSALYLCASENGFGSTEAFFGQGTRLTVV.